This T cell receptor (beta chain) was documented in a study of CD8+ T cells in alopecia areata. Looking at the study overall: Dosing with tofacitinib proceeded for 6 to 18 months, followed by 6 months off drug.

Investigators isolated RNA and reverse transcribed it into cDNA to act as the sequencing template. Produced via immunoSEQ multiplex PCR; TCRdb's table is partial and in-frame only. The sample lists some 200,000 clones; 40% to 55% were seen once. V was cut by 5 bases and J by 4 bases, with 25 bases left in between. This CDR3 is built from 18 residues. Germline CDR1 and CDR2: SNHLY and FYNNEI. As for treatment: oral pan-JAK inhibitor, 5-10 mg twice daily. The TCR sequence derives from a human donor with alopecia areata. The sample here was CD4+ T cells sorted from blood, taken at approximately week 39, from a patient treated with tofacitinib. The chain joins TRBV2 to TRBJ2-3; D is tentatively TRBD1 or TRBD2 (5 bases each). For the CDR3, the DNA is TGTGCCAGCAGTTCATACCGCCGTGGGGGAGATTTGCCAGATACGCAGTATTTT. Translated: CASSSYRRGGDLPDTQYF.